This TCR beta chain came from a study of T-cell memory formation after mild COVID-19. Study-wide findings and caveats: Some clones that responded were present in memory (sampled pre-infection), which suggests cross-reactive memory joined.

Germline CDR1 and CDR2: SGHVS and FQNEAQ. Trimming shortened V by 1 base and J by 1 base, and 10 bases separated the two germline ends. The CDR3 has 15 residues. A remark on this clonotype: Its antigen is still unknown.

TCRdb reanalysed the 5' RACE reads using MiXCR and keeps one entry per CDR3 protein. The sample holds a few hundred thousand distinct CDR3 sequences; 20% to 25% are singletons and the top ten take approximately 12%. The gene calls are TRBV7-8 and TRBJ2-5, with D perhaps TRBD2 (6 bases). The source material was PBMCs or a T cell subset sorted from them (not recorded which). The clonotype originates from an adult woman who had mild COVID-19 (a few samples of this study predate the infection). Cell type and time point are not known. This CDR3 reads CASSLGASVQETQYF. The CDR3 DNA reads TGTGCCAGCAGCTTAGGGGCTAGCGTCCAAGAGACCCAGTACTTC. Based on the CDR3 plus reference TRBV7-8 and TRBJ2-5, the full variable domain is GAGVSQSPRYKVAKRGQDVALRCDPISGHVSLFWYQQALGQGPEFLTYFQNEAQLDKSGLPSDRFFAERPEGSVSTLKIQRTQQEDSAVYLCASSLGASVQETQYFGPGTRLLVL.